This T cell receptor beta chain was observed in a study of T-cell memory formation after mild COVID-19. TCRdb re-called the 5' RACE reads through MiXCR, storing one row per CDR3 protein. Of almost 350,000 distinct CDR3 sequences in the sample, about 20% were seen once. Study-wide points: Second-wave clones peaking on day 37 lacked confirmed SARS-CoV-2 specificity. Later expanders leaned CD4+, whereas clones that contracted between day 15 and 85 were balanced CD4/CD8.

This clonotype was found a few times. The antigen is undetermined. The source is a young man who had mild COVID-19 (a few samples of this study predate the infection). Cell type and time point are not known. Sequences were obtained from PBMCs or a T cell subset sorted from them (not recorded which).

For the CDR3, the DNA is TGTGCCAGCTCACCTTCGTGGAATCAGCCCCAGCATTTT. Amino acids: CASSPSWNQPQHF. The chain carries TRBV18 and TRBJ1-5; D ambiguous. Trimming took off 3 bases at V and 4 bases at J, with 7 bases between the two ends. From germline, CDR1 is KGHSH and CDR2 LQKENI. This CDR3 contains 13 residues.